This T cell receptor beta chain was profiled in a study of Ad26.COV2.S vaccination and SARS-CoV-2 variants. Measured with immunoSEQ multiplex PCR; TCRdb has only the in-frame clones, and not every one. The sample yields over 110,000 clones, 80% to 90% seen once. There are 15 residues in the CDR3. Trimming stripped 5 bases from V and 0 bases from J, with 10 bases between. CDR1 is SNHLY, CDR2 FYNNEI, per germline. As to this clone: Its antigen is currently unknown.

Study-wide results and caveats: The analyses of TCR breadth and depth may have understated the size of total T cell responses. Spike-specific TCR breadth was greater in vaccine than placebo recipients. Substantial breadth in spike-specific CD8+ and CD4+ T cell responses was reportedly seen after vaccination.

The receptor comes from a human donor who had recovered from COVID-19. Sequencing used peripheral blood, obtained after recovery from COVID-19. The J gene is TRBJ2-2, the V gene TRBV2; tentatively, D is TRBD1 or TRBD2 (6 bases each). The CDR3 DNA sequence: TGTGCCAGCAGTATCGGGGGCGCGAACACCGGGGAGCTGTTTTTT. Protein: CASSIGGANTGELFF.